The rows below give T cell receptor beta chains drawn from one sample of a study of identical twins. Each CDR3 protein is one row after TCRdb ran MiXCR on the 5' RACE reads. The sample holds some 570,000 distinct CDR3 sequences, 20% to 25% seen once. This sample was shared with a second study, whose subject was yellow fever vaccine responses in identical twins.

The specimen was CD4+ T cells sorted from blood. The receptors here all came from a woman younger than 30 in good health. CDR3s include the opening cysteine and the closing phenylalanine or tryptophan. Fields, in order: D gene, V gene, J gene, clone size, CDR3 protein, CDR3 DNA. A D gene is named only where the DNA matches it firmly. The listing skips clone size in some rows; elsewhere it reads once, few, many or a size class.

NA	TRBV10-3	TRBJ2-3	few	CAISFSALTDTQYF	TGTGCCATCAGTTTTAGCGCCCTCACAGATACGCAGTATTTT
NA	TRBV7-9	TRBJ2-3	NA	CASTPLTDTQYF	TGTGCCAGCACCCCCCTCACAGATACGCAGTATTTT
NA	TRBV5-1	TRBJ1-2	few	CASSPIPSTNYGYTF	TGCGCCAGCAGCCCGATCCCGAGTACTAACTATGGCTACACCTTC
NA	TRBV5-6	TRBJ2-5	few	CASSLAFGGSETQYF	TGTGCCAGCAGCTTGGCCTTCGGGGGTTCGGAGACCCAGTACTTC
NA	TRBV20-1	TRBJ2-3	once	CSARDKSFSISDTQYF	TGCAGTGCTAGAGATAAGTCCTTCTCGATTTCGGATACGCAGTATTTT
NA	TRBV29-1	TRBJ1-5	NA	CSVVGQGGPQHF	TGCAGCGTTGTGGGGCAGGGCGGACCCCAGCATTTT
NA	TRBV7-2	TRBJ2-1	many	CASSLYGKIEQFF	TGTGCCAGCAGCTTATATGGGAAGATCGAGCAGTTCTTC
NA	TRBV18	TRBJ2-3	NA	CASSPMEDTQYF	TGTGCCAGCTCACCAATGGAAGATACGCAGTATTTT
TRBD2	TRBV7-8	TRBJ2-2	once	CASSSRGASNTGELFF	TGTGCCAGCAGTTCGCGGGGGGCCTCGAACACCGGGGAGCTGTTTTTT
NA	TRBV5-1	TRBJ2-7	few	CASSLSFSGQGYEQYF	TGCGCCAGCAGCTTATCATTTTCGGGACAAGGCTACGAGCAGTACTTC
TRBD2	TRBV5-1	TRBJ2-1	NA	CASSFLMTSGGYNEQFF	TGCGCCAGCAGCTTCTTGATGACTAGCGGGGGGTACAATGAGCAGTTCTTC
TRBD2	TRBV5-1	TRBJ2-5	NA	CASSLDGGGGETQYF	TGCGCCAGCAGCTTGGATGGCGGGGGTGGAGAGACCCAGTACTTC
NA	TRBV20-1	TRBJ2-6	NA	CSARDGQSLSGANVLTF	TGCAGTGCTAGAGATGGACAGAGCTTGTCTGGGGCCAACGTCCTGACTTTC
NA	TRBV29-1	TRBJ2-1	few	CSVEAFSYNEQFF	TGCAGCGTTGAGGCATTCTCTTACAATGAGCAGTTCTTC
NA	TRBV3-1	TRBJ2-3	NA	CASSQDLAGPSTDTQYF	TGTGCCAGCAGCCAAGATCTTGCGGGTCCTAGCACAGATACGCAGTATTTT
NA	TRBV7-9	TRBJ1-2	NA	CASSLDGAYYGYTF	TGTGCCAGCAGCTTAGACGGAGCCTACTATGGCTACACCTTC
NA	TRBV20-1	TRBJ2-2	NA	CSARGGGLRQLATGELFF	TGCAGTGCTAGGGGGGGAGGACTCCGACAGCTGGCCACCGGGGAGCTGTTTTTT
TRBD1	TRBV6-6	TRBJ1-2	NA	CASSYGTGGGYTF	TGTGCCAGCAGTTATGGGACAGGGGGGGGCTACACCTTC
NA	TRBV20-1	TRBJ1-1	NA	CSATQVPNTEAFF	TGCAGTGCGACACAGGTACCGAACACTGAAGCTTTCTTT
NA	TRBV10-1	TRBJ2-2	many	CASSLVGGELFF	TGCGCCAGCAGCCTAGTAGGCGGGGAGCTGTTTTTT
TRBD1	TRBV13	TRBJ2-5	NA	CASSTGQGVIPAETQYF	TGTGCCAGCAGCACAGGACAGGGGGTTATACCCGCGGAGACCCAGTACTTC
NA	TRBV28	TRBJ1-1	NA	CASSFGGLTEAFF	TGTGCCAGCAGTTTTGGGGGTCTCACTGAAGCTTTCTTT
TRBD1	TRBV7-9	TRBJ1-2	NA	CASSVQKTGAEGYTF	TGTGCCAGCAGCGTTCAAAAGACAGGGGCGGAAGGCTACACCTTC
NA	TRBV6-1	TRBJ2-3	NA	CASHPGEVTDTQYF	TGTGCCAGCCACCCGGGGGAGGTCACAGATACGCAGTATTTT
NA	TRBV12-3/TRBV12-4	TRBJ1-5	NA	CASSLPGIQPQHF	TGTGCCAGCAGTTTACCGGGGATCCAGCCCCAGCATTTT
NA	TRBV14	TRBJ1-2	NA	CASSQDRIGENYGYTF	TGTGCCAGCAGCCAAGATCGGATCGGAGAAAACTATGGCTACACCTTC
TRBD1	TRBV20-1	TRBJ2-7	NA	CSAFPGQGSHEQYF	TGCAGTGCTTTTCCGGGACAGGGGTCGCACGAGCAGTACTTC
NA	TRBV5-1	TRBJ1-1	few	CASSLPARNTEAFF	TGCGCCAGCAGCTTGCCCGCGAGGAACACTGAAGCTTTCTTT
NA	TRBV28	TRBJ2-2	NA	CASSRGRDGELFF	TGTGCCAGCAGCAGGGGTCGAGACGGGGAGCTGTTTTTT
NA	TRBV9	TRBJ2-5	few	CASSVDTGLETQYF	TGTGCCAGCAGCGTAGACACAGGCCTGGAGACCCAGTACTTC
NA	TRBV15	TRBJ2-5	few	CATSRDGAEETQYF	TGTGCCACCAGCAGAGATGGTGCTGAAGAGACCCAGTACTTC
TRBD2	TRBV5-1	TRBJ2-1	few	CASSATSGSHNEQFF	TGCGCCAGCAGCGCAACTAGCGGGAGCCACAATGAGCAGTTCTTC
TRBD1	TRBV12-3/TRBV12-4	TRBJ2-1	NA	CASSRQGSPYNEQFF	TGTGCCAGCAGTCGACAGGGGAGTCCATACAATGAGCAGTTCTTC
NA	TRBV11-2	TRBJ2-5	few	CASSFTVETQYF	TGTGCCAGCAGCTTTACAGTGGAGACCCAGTACTTC
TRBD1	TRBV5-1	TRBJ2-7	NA	CASSGAGTGANEQYF	TGCGCCAGCAGCGGCGCCGGGACAGGGGCCAACGAGCAGTACTTC
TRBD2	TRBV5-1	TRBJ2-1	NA	CASSFGLAGGPNSYNEQFF	TGCGCCAGCAGCTTCGGACTAGCGGGAGGGCCCAACTCCTACAATGAGCAGTTCTTC
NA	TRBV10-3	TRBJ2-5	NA	CAIRGATTEETQYF	TGTGCCATCAGGGGGGCCACCACAGAAGAGACCCAGTACTTC
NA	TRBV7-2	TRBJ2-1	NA	CASSLSLAWRGLVRVEGNEQFF	TGTGCCAGCAGCTTATCCTTGGCGTGGAGGGGGCTGGTGAGGGTGGAAGGAAATGAGCAGTTCTTC
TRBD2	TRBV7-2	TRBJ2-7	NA	CASSLAGSGSKGPPYEQYF	TGTGCCAGCAGCTTAGCAGGTAGCGGGAGTAAGGGACCCCCCTACGAGCAGTACTTC
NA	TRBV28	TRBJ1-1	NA	CASSSVGTMNTEAFF	TGTGCCAGCAGTTCGGTTGGCACAATGAACACTGAAGCTTTCTTT
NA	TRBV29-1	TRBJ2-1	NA	CSVEDRAQGQFF	TGCAGCGTTGAAGACCGGGCCCAGGGGCAGTTCTTC
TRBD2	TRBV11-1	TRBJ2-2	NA	CASRRLAGSITGELFF	TGTGCCAGCAGGCGACTAGCGGGAAGTATCACCGGGGAGCTGTTTTTT
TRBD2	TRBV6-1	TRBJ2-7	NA	CASRPHVTSGVLEQYF	TGTGCCAGCAGGCCGCACGTCACTAGCGGAGTACTCGAGCAGTACTTC
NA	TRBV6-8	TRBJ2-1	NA	CASSYDPVTISYNEQFF	TGTGCCAGCAGTTACGATCCTGTTACTATCTCCTACAATGAGCAGTTCTTC
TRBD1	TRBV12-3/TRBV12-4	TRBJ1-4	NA	CASRNTGVEKLFF	TGTGCCAGCAGAAACACAGGGGTTGAAAAACTGTTTTTT
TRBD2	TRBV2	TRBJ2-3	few	CASTRGVAKSTDTQYF	TGTGCCAGCACCCGGGGGGTAGCGAAGAGCACAGATACGCAGTATTTT
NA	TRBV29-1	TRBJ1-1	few	CSVLGSPEAFF	TGCAGCGTTCTTGGGTCCCCTGAAGCTTTCTTT
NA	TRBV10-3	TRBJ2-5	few	CAIRGTVLQETQYF	TGTGCCATCAGGGGCACCGTCCTCCAAGAGACCCAGTACTTC
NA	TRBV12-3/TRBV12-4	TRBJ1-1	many	CASSLSQLNTEAFF	TGTGCCAGCAGTTTAAGTCAGTTGAACACTGAAGCTTTCTTT
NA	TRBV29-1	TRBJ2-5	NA	CSVVLGILGETQYF	TGCAGCGTTGTATTGGGTATTCTAGGGGAGACCCAGTACTTC
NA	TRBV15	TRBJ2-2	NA	CATSRDPKAAGELFF	TGTGCCACCAGCAGAGACCCGAAAGCGGCCGGGGAGCTGTTTTTT
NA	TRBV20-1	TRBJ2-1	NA	CSAPWTARNEQFF	TGCAGTGCTCCTTGGACAGCACGAAATGAGCAGTTCTTC
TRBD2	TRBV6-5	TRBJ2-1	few	CASSYGAAGASGRRNEQFF	TGTGCCAGCAGTTACGGGGCCGCAGGGGCTAGCGGGAGGAGGAATGAGCAGTTCTTC